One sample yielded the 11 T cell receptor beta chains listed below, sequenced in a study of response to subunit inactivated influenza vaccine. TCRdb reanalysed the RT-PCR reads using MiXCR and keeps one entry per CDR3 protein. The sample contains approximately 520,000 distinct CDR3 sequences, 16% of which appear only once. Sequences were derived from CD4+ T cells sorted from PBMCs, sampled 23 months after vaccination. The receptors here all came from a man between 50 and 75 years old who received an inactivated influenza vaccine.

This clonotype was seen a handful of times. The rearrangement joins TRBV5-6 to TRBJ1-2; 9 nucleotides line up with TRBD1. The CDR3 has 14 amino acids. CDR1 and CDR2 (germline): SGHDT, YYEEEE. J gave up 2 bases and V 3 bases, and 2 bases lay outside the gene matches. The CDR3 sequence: CASSWDRANYGYTF. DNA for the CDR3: TGTGCCAGCAGCTGGGACAGGGCGAACTATGGCTACACCTTC.

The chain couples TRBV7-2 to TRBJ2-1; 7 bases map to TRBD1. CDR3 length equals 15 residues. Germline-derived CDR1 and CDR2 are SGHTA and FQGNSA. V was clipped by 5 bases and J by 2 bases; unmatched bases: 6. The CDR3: CASSSDRAAYNEQFF. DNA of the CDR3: TGTGCCAGCAGCAGTGACAGGGCCGCCTACAATGAGCAGTTCTTC. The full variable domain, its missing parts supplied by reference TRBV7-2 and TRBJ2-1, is GAGVSQSPSNKVTEKGKDVELRCDPISGHTALYWYRQSLGQGLEFLIYFQGNSAPDKSGLPSDRFSAERTGGSVSTLTIQRTQQEDSAVYLCASSSDRAAYNEQFFGPGTRLTVL.

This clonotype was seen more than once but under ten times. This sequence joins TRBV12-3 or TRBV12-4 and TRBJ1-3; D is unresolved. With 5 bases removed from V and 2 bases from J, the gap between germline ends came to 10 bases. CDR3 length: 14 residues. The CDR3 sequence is CASSPKEAGNTIYF. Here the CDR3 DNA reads TGTGCCAGCAGTCCCAAGGAGGCTGGAAACACCATATATTTT.

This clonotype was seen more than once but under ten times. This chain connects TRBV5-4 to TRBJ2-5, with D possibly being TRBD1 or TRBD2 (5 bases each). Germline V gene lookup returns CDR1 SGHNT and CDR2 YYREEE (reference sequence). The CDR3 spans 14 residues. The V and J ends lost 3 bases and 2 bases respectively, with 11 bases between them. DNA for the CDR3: TGTGCCAGCAGCTCTGGGGGAGATCAAGAGACCCAGTACTTC. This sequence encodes CASSSGGDQETQYF.

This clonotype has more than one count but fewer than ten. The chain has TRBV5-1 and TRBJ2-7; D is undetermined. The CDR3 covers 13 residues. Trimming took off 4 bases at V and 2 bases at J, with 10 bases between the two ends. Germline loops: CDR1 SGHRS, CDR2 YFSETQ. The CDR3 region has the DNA TGCGCCAGCAGCAAGGACGGAGCCTACGAGCAGTACTTC. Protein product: CASSKDGAYEQYF.

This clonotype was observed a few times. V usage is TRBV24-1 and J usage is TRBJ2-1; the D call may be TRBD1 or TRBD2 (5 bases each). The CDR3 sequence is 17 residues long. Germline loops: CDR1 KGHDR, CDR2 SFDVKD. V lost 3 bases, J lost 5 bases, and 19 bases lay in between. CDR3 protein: CATSDRYIGAVDNEQFF. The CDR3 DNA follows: TGTGCCACCAGTGATAGGTATATCGGGGCGGTGGACAATGAGCAGTTCTTC.

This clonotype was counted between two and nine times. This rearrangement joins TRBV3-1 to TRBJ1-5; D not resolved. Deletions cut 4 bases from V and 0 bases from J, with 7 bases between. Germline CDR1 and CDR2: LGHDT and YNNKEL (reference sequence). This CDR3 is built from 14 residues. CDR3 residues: CASSPATSNQPQHF. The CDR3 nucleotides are TGTGCCAGCAGCCCTGCTACTAGCAATCAGCCCCAGCATTTT. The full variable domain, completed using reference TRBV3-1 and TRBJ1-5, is DTAVSQTPKYLVTQMGNDKSIKCEQNLGHDTMYWYKQDSKKFLKIMFSYNNKELIINETVPNRFSPKSPDKAHLNLHINSLELGDSAVYFCASSPATSNQPQHFGDGTRLSIL.

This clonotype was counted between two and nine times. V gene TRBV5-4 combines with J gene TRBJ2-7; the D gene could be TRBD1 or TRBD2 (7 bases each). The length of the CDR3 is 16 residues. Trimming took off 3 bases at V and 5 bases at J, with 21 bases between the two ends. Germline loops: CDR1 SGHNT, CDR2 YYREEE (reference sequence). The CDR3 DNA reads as TGTGCCAGCAGCTCCCTCGGGGCAGGGGGGGCACACGAGCAGTACTTC. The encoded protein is CASSSLGAGGAHEQYF.

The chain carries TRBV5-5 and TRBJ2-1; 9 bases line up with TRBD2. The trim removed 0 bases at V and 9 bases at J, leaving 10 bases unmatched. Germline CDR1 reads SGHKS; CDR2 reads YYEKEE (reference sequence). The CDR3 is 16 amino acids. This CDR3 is CASSLAASGMVPEQFF. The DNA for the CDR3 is TGTGCCAGCAGCTTGGCGGCTAGCGGGATGGTTCCTGAGCAGTTCTTC. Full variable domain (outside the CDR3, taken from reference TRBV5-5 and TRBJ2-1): DAGVTQSPTHLIKTRGQQVTLRCSPISGHKSVSWYQQVLGQGPQFIFQYYEKEERGRGNFPDRFSARQFPNYSSELNVNALLLGDSALYLCASSLAASGMVPEQFFGPGTRLTVL.

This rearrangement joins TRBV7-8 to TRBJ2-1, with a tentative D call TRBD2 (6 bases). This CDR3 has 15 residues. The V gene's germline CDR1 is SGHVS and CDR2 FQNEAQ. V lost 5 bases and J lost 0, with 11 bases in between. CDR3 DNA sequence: TGTGCCAGCAGCCCGGGGGTACGCTCCTACAATGAGCAGTTCTTC. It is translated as CASSPGVRSYNEQFF.

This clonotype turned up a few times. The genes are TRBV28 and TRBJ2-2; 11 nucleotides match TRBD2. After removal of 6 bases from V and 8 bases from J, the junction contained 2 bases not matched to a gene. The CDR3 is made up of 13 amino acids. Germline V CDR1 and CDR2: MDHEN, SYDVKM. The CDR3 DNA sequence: TGTGCCAGCAGCACTAGCGGGAGAGGGGAGCTGTTTTTT. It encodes CASSTSGRGELFF.